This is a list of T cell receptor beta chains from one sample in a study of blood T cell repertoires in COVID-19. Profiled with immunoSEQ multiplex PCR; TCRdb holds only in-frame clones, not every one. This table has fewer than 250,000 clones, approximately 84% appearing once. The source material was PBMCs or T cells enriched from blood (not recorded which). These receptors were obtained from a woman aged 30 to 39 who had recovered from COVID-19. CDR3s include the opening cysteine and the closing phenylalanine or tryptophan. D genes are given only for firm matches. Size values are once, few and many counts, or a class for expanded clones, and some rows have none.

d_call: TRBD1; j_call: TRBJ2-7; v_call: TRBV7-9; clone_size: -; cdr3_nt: TGTGCCAGCAGCCCGGGACAGTTCGAGCAGTACTTC; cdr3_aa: CASSPGQFEQYF
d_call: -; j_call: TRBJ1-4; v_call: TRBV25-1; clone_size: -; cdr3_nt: TGTGCCAGCAGTGAACAGGGTGTATTACATGAAAAACTGTTTTTT; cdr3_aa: CASSEQGVLHEKLFF
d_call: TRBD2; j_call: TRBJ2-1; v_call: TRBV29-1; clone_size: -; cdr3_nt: TGCAGCCTCAAGGGACTAGCGGGAATCGATGAGCAGTTCTTC; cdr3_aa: CSLKGLAGIDEQFF
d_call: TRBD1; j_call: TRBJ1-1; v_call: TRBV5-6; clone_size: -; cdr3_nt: TGTGCCAGCAGCGACGACAGGGGAATGAACACTGAAGCTTTCTTT; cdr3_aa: CASSDDRGMNTEAFF
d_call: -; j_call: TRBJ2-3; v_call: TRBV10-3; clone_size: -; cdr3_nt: TGTGCCATCAGCGCGAGGAGGACGACTAGCACAGATACGCAGTATTTT; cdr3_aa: CAISARRTTSTDTQYF
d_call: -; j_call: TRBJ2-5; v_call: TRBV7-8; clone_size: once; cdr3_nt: TGTGCCAGCAGCTTATATGGGGCAGAGACCCAGTACTTC; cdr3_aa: CASSLYGAETQYF
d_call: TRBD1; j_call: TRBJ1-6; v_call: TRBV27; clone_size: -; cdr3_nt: TGTGCCAGCAGCCCAGCCGAGACAGGGCGGTCACCCCTCCACTTT; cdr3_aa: CASSPAETGRSPLHF
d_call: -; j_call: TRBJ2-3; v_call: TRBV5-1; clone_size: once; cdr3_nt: TGCGCCAGCAGCCCCGAGGGGGACGGCACAGATACGCAGTATTTT; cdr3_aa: CASSPEGDGTDTQYF
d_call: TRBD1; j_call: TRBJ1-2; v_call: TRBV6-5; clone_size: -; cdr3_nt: TGTGCCAGCAGTTACGGACAGGGAGCTAACTATGGCTACACCTTC; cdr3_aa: CASSYGQGANYGYTF
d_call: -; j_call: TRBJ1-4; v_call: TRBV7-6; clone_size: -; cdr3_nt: TGTGCCAGCAGTCCGAATGGCCCACAGAGAGAAAAACTGTTTTTT; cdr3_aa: CASSPNGPQREKLFF
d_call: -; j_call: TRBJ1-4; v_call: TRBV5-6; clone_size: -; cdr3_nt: TGTGCCAGCAGCTTGGGGCAGAATGAAAAACTGTTTTTT; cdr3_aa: CASSLGQNEKLFF
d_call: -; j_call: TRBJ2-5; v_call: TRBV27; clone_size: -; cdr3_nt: TGTGCCAGCAGAACGAGCGGGTTGTGGGAGACCCAGTACTTC; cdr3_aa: CASRTSGLWETQYF
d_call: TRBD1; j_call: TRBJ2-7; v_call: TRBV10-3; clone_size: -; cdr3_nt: TGTGCCATCAGCCCGGGACAGGGCTCCTACGAGCAGTACTTC; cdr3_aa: CAISPGQGSYEQYF
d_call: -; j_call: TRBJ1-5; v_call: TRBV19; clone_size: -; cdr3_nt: TGTGCCAGTAGTATCGCGTCAGGGCTCCGGCATAAGCCCCAGCATTTT; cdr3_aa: CASSIASGLRHKPQHF
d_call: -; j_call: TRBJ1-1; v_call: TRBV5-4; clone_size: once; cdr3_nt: TGTGCCAGCAGCTTTGAGCTCCCCAGGGACACTGAAGCTTTCTTT; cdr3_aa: CASSFELPRDTEAFF
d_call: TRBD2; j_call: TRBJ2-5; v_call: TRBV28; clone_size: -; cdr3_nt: TGTGCCAGCAGGATAGCGGGGGAAAAAGAGACCCAGTACTTC; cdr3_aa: CASRIAGEKETQYF
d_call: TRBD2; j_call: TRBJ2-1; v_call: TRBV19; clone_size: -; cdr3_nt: TGTGCCAGTAGTATACTAGCGGGAGGGCCCGGGAGGAATGAGCAGTTCTTC; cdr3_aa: CASSILAGGPGRNEQFF
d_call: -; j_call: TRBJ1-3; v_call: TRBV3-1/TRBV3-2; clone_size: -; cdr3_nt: TGTGCCAGCAGCCAAGTGGCCTCTGGAAACACCATATATTTT; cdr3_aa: CASSQVASGNTIYF
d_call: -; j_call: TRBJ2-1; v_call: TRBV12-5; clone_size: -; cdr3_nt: TGTGCTAGTGGTTTGGGACAGTCGCAATTCTTC; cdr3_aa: CASGLGQSQFF
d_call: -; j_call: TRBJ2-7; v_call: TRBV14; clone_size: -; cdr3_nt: TGTGCCAGCAGCCAAGAAGTTGAGGGCCCCTACGAGCAGTACTTC; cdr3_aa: CASSQEVEGPYEQYF
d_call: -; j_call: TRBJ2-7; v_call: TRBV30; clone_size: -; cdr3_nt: TGTGCCTGGAGTGTGGGGGGCTACGAGCAGTACTTC; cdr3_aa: CAWSVGGYEQYF
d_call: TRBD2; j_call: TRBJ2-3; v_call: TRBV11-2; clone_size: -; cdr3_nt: TGTGCCAGCACCGCCGGACTAGCGAGGAGAAGCACAGATACGCAGTATTTT; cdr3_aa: CASTAGLARRSTDTQYF
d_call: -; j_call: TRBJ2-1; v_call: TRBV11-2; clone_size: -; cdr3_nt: TGTGCCAGCAGCTTAATTAGTGCGGGTTGGTTCTTC; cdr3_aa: CASSLISAGWFF
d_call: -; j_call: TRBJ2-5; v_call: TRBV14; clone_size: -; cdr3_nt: TGTGCCAGCAGCCCGGGAGTGGCTAGCTGGGAGACCCAGTACTTC; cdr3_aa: CASSPGVASWETQYF
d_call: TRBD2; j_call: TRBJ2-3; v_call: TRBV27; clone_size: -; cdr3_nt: TGTGCCAGCAGTTTATTGGGACTAGCGGGGAGAGCCGGTGGGGCGACAGATACGCAGTATTTT; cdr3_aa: CASSLLGLAGRAGGATDTQYF
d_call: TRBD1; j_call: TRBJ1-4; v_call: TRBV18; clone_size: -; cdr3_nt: TGTGCCAGCTCCTTGGACAGGAGCCTAAGAAATGAAAAACTGTTTTTT; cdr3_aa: CASSLDRSLRNEKLFF
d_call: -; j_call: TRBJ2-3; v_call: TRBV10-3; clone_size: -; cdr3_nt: TGTGCCATCAGTGGTTTGGGGGGGGCTAGCACAGATACGCAGTATTTT; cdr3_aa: CAISGLGGASTDTQYF
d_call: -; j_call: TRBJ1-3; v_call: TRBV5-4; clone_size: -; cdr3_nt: TGTGCCAGCAGCCTAGGCGGGGGCATATCTGGAAACACCATATATTTT; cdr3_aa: CASSLGGGISGNTIYF
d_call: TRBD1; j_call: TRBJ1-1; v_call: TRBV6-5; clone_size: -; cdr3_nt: TGTGCCACCAACCCGACAGGGTTCACTGAAGCTTTCTTT; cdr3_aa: CATNPTGFTEAFF
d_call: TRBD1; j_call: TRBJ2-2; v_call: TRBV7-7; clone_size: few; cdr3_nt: TGTGCTAGCAGCGAAACCGGGACAGACACCGGGGAGCTGTTTTTT; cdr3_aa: CASSETGTDTGELFF
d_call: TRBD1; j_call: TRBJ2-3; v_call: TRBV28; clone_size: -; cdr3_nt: TGTGCCAGCAGTTTTGCAACGAGGGGGCGCGAGAGCACAGATACGCAGTATTTT; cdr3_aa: CASSFATRGRESTDTQYF
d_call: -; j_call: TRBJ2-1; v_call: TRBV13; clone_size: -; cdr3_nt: TGTGCCAGCAGCGTAGCTAGCTACAATGAGCAGTTCTTC; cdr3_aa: CASSVASYNEQFF
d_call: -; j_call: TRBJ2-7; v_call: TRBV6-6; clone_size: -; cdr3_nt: TGTGCCAGCAGTTACAAGGTACGGAGTTACGAGCAGTACTTC; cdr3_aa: CASSYKVRSYEQYF
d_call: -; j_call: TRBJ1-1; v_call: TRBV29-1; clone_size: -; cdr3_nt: TGCAGCGGATACACAGGGGAAGCTTTCTTT; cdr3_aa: CSGYTGEAFF
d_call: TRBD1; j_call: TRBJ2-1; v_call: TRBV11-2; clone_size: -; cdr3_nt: TGTGCCAGCAGCCACGGGACAGGGGTCTATGAGCAGTTCTTC; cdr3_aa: CASSHGTGVYEQFF
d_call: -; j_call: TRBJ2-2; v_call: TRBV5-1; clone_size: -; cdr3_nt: TGCGCCAGCAGCTTGGACAGATACACCGGGGAGCTGTTTTTT; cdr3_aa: CASSLDRYTGELFF
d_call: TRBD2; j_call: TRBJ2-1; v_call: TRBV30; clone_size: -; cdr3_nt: TGTGCCTGGACTAGCGGGACCTACAATGAGCAGTTCTTC; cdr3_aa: CAWTSGTYNEQFF
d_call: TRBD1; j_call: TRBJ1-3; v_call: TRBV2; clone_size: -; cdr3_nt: TGTGCCAGCATCACGGACAGGGCTGGAAACACCATATATTTT; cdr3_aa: CASITDRAGNTIYF
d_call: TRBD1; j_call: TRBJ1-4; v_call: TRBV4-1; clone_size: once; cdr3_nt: TGCGCCAGCAGCATGGGACAGGGAAATGAAAAACTGTTTTTT; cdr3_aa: CASSMGQGNEKLFF
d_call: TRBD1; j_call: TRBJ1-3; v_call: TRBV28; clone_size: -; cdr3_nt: TGTGCCAGCAGTTCCGACAGGGAGGTGACTGGAAACACCATATATTTT; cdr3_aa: CASSSDREVTGNTIYF
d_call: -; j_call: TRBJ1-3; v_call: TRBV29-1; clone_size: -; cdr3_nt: TGCAGCGTTGAAGATTCGGGTGATAGCCGAAACACCATATATTTT; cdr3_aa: CSVEDSGDSRNTIYF